Listed here are 5 T cell receptor beta chains from one sample, sequenced in a study of blood T cells in healthy people across ages. Primers used in a second PCR of roughly 7 to 12 cycles were a sample-barcoded 5' primer and a J-beta primer mix. TCRdb re-analysed the 5' RACE reads in MiXCR, keeping a single row per CDR3 protein. The sample holds some 1.1 million distinct CDR3 sequences, approximately 38% seen once. The source material was blood. Every receptor here comes from a man between 18 and 29 years old in good health.

In its sample, this clonotype was seen many times. V gene TRBV5-1 combines with J gene TRBJ2-1, with D perhaps matching TRBD1 (6 bases). V was trimmed by 4 bases and J by 5 bases, leaving 16 bases between them. CDR1 and CDR2 from the germline V gene are SGHRS and YFSETQ. This CDR3 has 15 amino acids. The CDR3 sequence is CASSAGQFRDNEQFF. Here the CDR3 DNA reads TGCGCCAGCAGCGCCGGACAGTTCAGAGACAATGAGCAGTTCTTC.

This clonotype was seen only a few times. The chain carries TRBV6-5 and TRBJ2-1, with unresolved D. The CDR3 sequence is 15 residues long. The germline CDR1 and CDR2 sequences are MNHEY and SVGAGI. Trimming pared 0 bases from V and 4 bases from J, leaving 10 bases between. In DNA, the CDR3 is TGTGCCAGCAGTTACTCGATCGGCCATTACAATGAGCAGTTCTTC. It specifies CASSYSIGHYNEQFF.

This clonotype was detected once. The chain combines TRBV5-1 with TRBJ2-5; 14 bases map to TRBD2. The DNA matches TRBJ2-1 better at its end, which makes the J call doubtful. CDR1 and CDR2 (germline): SGHRS, YFSETQ. CDR3 length: 17 amino acids. CDR3 in amino acids: CASSMGLAGVYQETQFF. CDR3 DNA sequence: TGCGCCAGCAGCATGGGACTAGCGGGGGTGTACCAAGAGACCCAGTTCTTC.

This clonotype was counted a few times. The chain combines TRBV9 with TRBJ2-3, with 8 bases lining up with TRBD2. V shed 0 bases, J shed 0 bases, and the junction held 6 bases outside the gene matches. Germline V gene sequence: CDR1 SGDLS, CDR2 YYNGEE. There are 17 residues in the CDR3. Here the CDR3 DNA reads TGTGCCAGCAGCGTAGCTCACGCGGGGGGCAGCACAGATACGCAGTATTTT. Translating it yields CASSVAHAGGSTDTQYF. The variable domain in full, completed from reference TRBV9 and TRBJ2-3, reads DSGVTQTPKHLITATGQRVTLRCSPRSGDLSVYWYQQSLDQGLQFLIQYYNGEERAKGNILERFSAQQFPDLHSELNLSSLELGDSALYFCASSVAHAGGSTDTQYFGPGTRLTVL.

Concerning this clonotype: Mismatch with germline at one junction end may stem from a read error. The chain uses TRBV20-1 and TRBJ1-4; possible D gene TRBD1, 5 bases. Germline V gene sequence: CDR1 DFQATT, CDR2 SNEGSKA (reference sequence). This CDR3 comprises 13 residues. CDR3 protein: CSALGQSNEELFF. CDR3 nucleotides: TGCAGTGCCTTGGGGCAAAGTAATGAAGAACTGTTTTTT.